What follows are 32 T cell receptor beta chains derived from one specimen sequenced in a study of cytomegalovirus exposure and HLA in healthy donors. Repertoires were generated with immunoSEQ multiplex PCR, while TCRdb's copy carries only in-frame clones and drops some. The repertoire holds roughly 120,000 clones, with approximately 94% as singletons. The specimen sequenced was PBMCs. The origin of the receptors is a woman younger than 30 in good health and CMV-seronegative.

The chain carries TRBV4-2 and TRBJ1-1, with 8 bases that match TRBD1. CDR3 length: 16 amino acids. V lost 0 bases, J lost 0 bases, and 3 bases stayed unmatched. CDR1 is LGHNA, CDR2 YNFKEQ, per germline. The CDR3 DNA reads as TGTGCCAGCAGCCAAGACAGGGGGCGGATGAACACTGAAGCTTTCTTT. The encoded protein is CASSQDRGRMNTEAFF.

The rearrangement links TRBV27 to TRBJ1-4; no reliable D call. The CDR3 has 16 amino acids. Germline CDR1 is MNHEY and CDR2 is SMNVEV (reference sequence). V lost 10 bases and J lost 0, with 18 bases in between. The DNA of the CDR3 is TGTGCCACCTCGACCGGTGAGGGTGCAACTAATGAAAAACTGTTTTTT. Protein sequence: CATSTGEGATNEKLFF.

This chain connects TRBV28 to TRBJ2-1; possible D gene TRBD1, 6 bases. Trimming pared 0 bases from V and 0 bases from J, leaving 6 bases between. The CDR3 is 15 amino acids. Germline CDR1 is MDHEN and CDR2 is SYDVKM. As DNA, the CDR3 is TGTGCCAGCAGTTTATGGGACAGCTCCTACAATGAGCAGTTCTTC. Its translation is CASSLWDSSYNEQFF.

The CDR3 coding sequence is TGTGCCATCAGTGAGCGGGAGACAAACTATGGCTACACCTTC. It specifies CAISERETNYGYTF. The chain is built from TRBV10-3 and TRBJ1-2, with no clear D. The CDR3 covers 14 residues. Trimming took off 2 bases at V and 2 bases at J, with 9 bases between the two ends. The germline gives CDR1 ENHRY, CDR2 SYGVKD.

This clone has just one count. This rearrangement joins TRBV5-1 to TRBJ1-1; no clear D. V lost 0 bases and J lost 1, with 7 bases in between. CDR1 is SGHRS, CDR2 YFSETQ, per germline. The CDR3 has 14 residues. The CDR3 DNA sequence: TGCGCCAGCAGCTTGGACCTGAGGAACACTGAAGCTTTCTTT. Its protein product is CASSLDLRNTEAFF.

The chain carries TRBV5-1 and TRBJ2-1, with TRBD2 matching over 7 bases. J lost 2 bases, V lost 0 bases, and 2 bases had no gene match. CDR3 length equals 15 residues. From germline, CDR1 is SGHRS and CDR2 YFSETQ. In nucleotides, the CDR3 is TGCGCCAGCAGCTTGGGCGCGGGGGCCTACAATGAGCAGTTCTTC. The encoded protein is CASSLGAGAYNEQFF. Using reference TRBV5-1 and TRBJ2-1 for the parts outside the CDR3, the full variable domain is KAGVTQTPRYLIKTRGQQVTLSCSPISGHRSVSWYQQTPGQGLQFLFEYFSETQRNKGNFPGRFSGRQFSNSRSEMNVSTLELGDSALYLCASSLGAGAYNEQFFGPGTRLTVL.

The CDR3 reads CATSSPGRYEQYF. CDR3 nucleotide sequence: TGTGCCACCAGCTCCCCCGGTCGCTACGAGCAGTACTTC. The chain joins TRBV15 to TRBJ2-7, with D unresolved. The V gene's germline CDR1 is LNHNV and CDR2 YYDKDF (reference sequence). V lost 5 bases, J lost 3 bases, and 11 bases lay in between. The length of the CDR3 is 13 residues.

This clone came up once. The chain joins TRBV18 to TRBJ2-3, with D hard to call. The germline V gene has CDR1 KGHSH and CDR2 LQKENI. Trimming cost V 4 bases and J 4 bases, with 6 bases left between them. This CDR3 has 12 amino acids. CDR3 DNA: TGTGCCAGCTCACTATTCGCAGATACGCAGTATTTT. It translates to CASSLFADTQYF.

The chain carries TRBV11-2 and TRBJ2-1; D may be TRBD2 (5 bases). This CDR3 has 17 amino acids. Germline V gene data show CDR1 as SGHAT and CDR2 as FQNNGV. Trimming cost V 4 bases and J 2 bases, with 18 bases left between them. CDR3: CASSSPEGGVPYNEQFF. CDR3 DNA sequence: TGTGCCAGCAGCTCCCCCGAGGGTGGGGTACCCTACAATGAGCAGTTCTTC.

The rearrangement links TRBV13 to TRBJ2-7; 14 bases are shared with TRBD2. After removal of 5 bases from V and 1 base from J, the junction contained 13 bases not matched to a gene. In germline, CDR1 is PRHDT, CDR2 FYEKMQ (reference sequence). The CDR3 sequence is 19 residues long. CDR3 in amino acids: CASSPEAGTSGSLSYEQYF. The CDR3 nucleotides read TGTGCCAGCAGCCCAGAAGCCGGGACTAGCGGGAGTTTGTCCTACGAGCAGTACTTC.

This clone was seen a few times. V gene TRBV7-9 combines with J gene TRBJ1-6; TRBD1 is a possible D gene (5 bases). Germline V gives CDR1 SEHNR, CDR2 FQNEAQ (reference sequence). V gave up 1 base and J gave up 10 bases, with 14 bases separating them. This CDR3 spans 15 amino acids. CDR3 sequence: CASSLGGSGRSPLHF. Written as DNA, the CDR3 is TGTGCCAGCAGCTTAGGGGGTTCAGGGAGGTCACCCCTCCACTTT.

The V gene is TRBV28, the J gene TRBJ2-2; no clear D gene. Germline CDR1 is MDHEN and CDR2 is SYDVKM. There are 13 residues in the CDR3. The V and J ends lost 11 bases and 0 bases respectively, with 10 bases between them. The CDR3 DNA sequence: TGTGCCCTAACAGACCCGAACACCGGGGAGCTGTTTTTT. Translated, it gives CALTDPNTGELFF.

The rearrangement uses TRBV10-2 and TRBJ2-1; TRBD1 aligns across 8 bases. Germline CDR1 reads WSHSY; CDR2 reads SAAADI. The J segment lost 7 bases and the V segment lost 10 bases, leaving 9 bases of the junction unmatched. This CDR3 has 13 residues. CDR3 loop: CATRQGSGNEQFF. The CDR3 nucleotides read TGCGCCACCAGACAGGGGAGCGGGAATGAGCAGTTCTTC.

The chain combines TRBV5-6 with TRBJ1-1, with 7 nucleotides matching TRBD1. Trimming at V came to 2 bases and at J to 1 base, leaving 5 bases not matched to a gene. Germline values: CDR1 SGHDT, CDR2 YYEEEE. This CDR3 has 15 amino acids. DNA of the CDR3: TGTGCCAGCAGCTTCCCCGGGACAGCGAACACTGAAGCTTTCTTT. Its protein is CASSFPGTANTEAFF. The whole variable domain, remainder taken from reference TRBV5-6 and TRBJ1-1, is DAGVTQSPTHLIKTRGQQVTLRCSPKSGHDTVSWYQQALGQGPQFIFQYYEEEERQRGNFPDRFSGHQFPNYSSELNVNALLLGDSALYLCASSFPGTANTEAFFGQGTRLTVV.

The J gene is TRBJ2-7, the V gene TRBV5-4; tentatively, D is TRBD1 (5 bases). Germline V CDR1 and CDR2: SGHNT, YYREEE (reference sequence). The CDR3 is 17 residues long. The germline V and J ends were trimmed by 4 bases and 1 base, with 21 bases remaining between them. The CDR3 reads CASSPIVGPLPSYEQYF. CDR3 nucleotide sequence: TGTGCCAGCAGCCCGATCGTGGGGCCCCTTCCATCCTACGAGCAGTACTTC.

In its sample, this clone was seen once. The chain joins TRBV18 to TRBJ2-7; TRBD2 aligns across 11 bases. The junction had 3 bases not matched to a gene; V was cut back by 2 bases and J by 3 bases. The CDR3 is 15 residues long. Per germline, CDR1 KGHSH and CDR2 LQKENI. The DNA for the CDR3 is TGTGCCAGCTCACCAGCGACTAGCGGGGTCTACGAGCAGTACTTC. Translation: CASSPATSGVYEQYF.

This chain links TRBV27 with TRBJ2-5; 7 nucleotides line up with TRBD2. Germline V gene sequence: CDR1 MNHEY, CDR2 SMNVEV (reference sequence). The CDR3 is 18 amino acids. With 6 bases clipped from V and 5 bases from J, the junction kept 21 bases outside the gene matches. CDR3 coding DNA: TGTGCCAGCAGCCCTATCTTGGGTGGCGGCGGGAGTCGGGAGACCCAGTACTTC. Translation: CASSPILGGGGSRETQYF.

This clone was seen only once. This sequence joins TRBV30 and TRBJ1-4; unclear D gene. The V end lost 3 bases, the J end lost 0 bases, and 26 bases lay between the germline ends. The CDR3 runs to 20 residues. CDR1 and CDR2 (germline): GTSNPN, SVGIG (reference sequence). This CDR3 reads CAWRTGWPSQDLATNEKLFF. CDR3 nucleotides: TGTGCCTGGAGAACTGGTTGGCCTTCCCAGGATCTTGCAACTAATGAAAAACTGTTTTTT.

The rearrangement uses TRBV2 and TRBJ1-6; the D is unclear. Germline V gene lookup returns CDR1 SNHLY and CDR2 FYNNEI. The CDR3 extends over 13 amino acids. V shed 5 bases and J shed 5 bases, with 7 bases lying between them. The CDR3 spells CASSFTHNSPLHF. For the CDR3, the DNA is TGTGCCAGCAGTTTTACTCATAATTCACCCCTCCACTTT.

The chain carries TRBV5-1 and TRBJ1-1; no clear D gene. V was clipped by 5 bases and J by 7 bases, with 15 bases between them. Germline V gene lookup returns CDR1 SGHRS and CDR2 YFSETQ. The CDR3 is 13 amino acids. The CDR3 sequence is CASRYDGSVEAFF. CDR3 in DNA: TGCGCCAGCAGATATGACGGGTCCGTTGAAGCTTTCTTT.

The chain recombines TRBV21-1 with TRBJ2-5; the table calls TRBD2, which could not be checked here. TRBV21-1 is marked as a pseudogene. This CDR3 has 16 amino acids. CDR3 in amino acids: CASSNPRGESRETQYF. Here the CDR3 DNA reads TGTGCCAGCAGCAATCCGCGTGGGGAGAGTCGGGAGACCCAGTACTTC.

The V gene is TRBV9, the J gene TRBJ1-6; 11 bases fit TRBD1. Germline CDR1 reads SGDLS; CDR2 reads YYNGEE. The junction had 7 bases not matched to a gene; V was cut back by 4 bases and J by 7 bases. The CDR3 is made up of 16 amino acids. The CDR3 bases are TGTGCCAGCAGCCCCAGGGACAGGGGGTGGAATTCACCCCTCCACTTT. Amino acid sequence: CASSPRDRGWNSPLHF.

The rearrangement links TRBV4-1 to TRBJ1-1, with TRBD1 as a possible D gene (5 bases). CDR3 length equals 12 residues. Germline V lookup: CDR1 MGHRA, CDR2 YSYEKL. Trimming removed 3 bases at V and 6 bases at J, with 8 bases between. In DNA, the CDR3 is TGCGCCAGCAGCCACCCGGGGGCTGAAGCTTTCTTT. Protein sequence: CASSHPGAEAFF.

The chain combines TRBV4-2 with TRBJ1-1; tentative D call: TRBD1 (6 bases). The CDR3 loop spans 14 amino acids. The V end lost 3 bases, the J end lost 3 bases, and 11 bases lay between the germline ends. CDR1 is LGHNA, CDR2 YNFKEQ, per germline. CDR3 region: CASSHLGQHTEAFF. Written as DNA, the CDR3 is TGTGCCAGCAGCCACCTTGGACAGCACACTGAAGCTTTCTTT.

J is TRBJ2-2 and V is TRBV18; 7 nucleotides agree with TRBD1. J was trimmed by 0 bases and V by 2 bases; bases with no gene match: 3. Germline V lookup: CDR1 KGHSH, CDR2 LQKENI. The CDR3 has 16 amino acids. CDR3 DNA: TGTGCCAGCTCACCAGGGCAGGGGGCGAACACCGGGGAGCTGTTTTTT. Protein: CASSPGQGANTGELFF.

The J gene is TRBJ2-7, the V gene TRBV13, with a weak D call TRBD2 (7 bases). With 5 bases removed from V and 5 bases from J, the gap between germline ends came to 25 bases. Germline CDR1 and CDR2: PRHDT and FYEKMQ (reference sequence). This CDR3 has 17 amino acids. CDR3 DNA: TGTGCCAGCAGCCCCGGGACAAAGGGAGGGGTAATTGACGAGCAGTACTTC. Translated, it gives CASSPGTKGGVIDEQYF.

V and J are TRBV5-6 and TRBJ1-2, with D possibly matching TRBD1 (6 bases). The V end was cut by 2 bases, the J end by 6 bases, with 8 bases between. This CDR3 comprises 12 residues. Germline V gene data show CDR1 as SGHDT and CDR2 as YYEEEE. The CDR3 loop reads CASSLPGDGYTF. CDR3 bases: TGTGCCAGCAGCTTACCAGGGGATGGCTACACCTTC. Variable domain in full (rest from reference TRBV5-6 and TRBJ1-2): DAGVTQSPTHLIKTRGQQVTLRCSPKSGHDTVSWYQQALGQGPQFIFQYYEEEERQRGNFPDRFSGHQFPNYSSELNVNALLLGDSALYLCASSLPGDGYTFGSGTRLTVV.

The chain uses TRBV28 and TRBJ1-4; weak D call: TRBD1 (6 bases). This CDR3 has 14 residues. Trimming took 7 bases from V and 5 from J, leaving 14 bases between them. In germline, CDR1 is MDHEN, CDR2 SYDVKM. The CDR3 DNA sequence: TGTGCCAGCACCCCCGGACAGCGGAATGAAAAACTGTTTTTT. Its protein is CASTPGQRNEKLFF.

This rearrangement joins TRBV10-1 to TRBJ1-4, with D perhaps matching TRBD1 (5 bases). V lost 5 bases and J 7 bases, leaving 8 bases between the germline ends. CDR1 WNHNN and CDR2 SYGVQD come from the germline V gene (reference sequence). This CDR3 region has 12 residues. CDR3 region: CASSPDTEKLFF. The CDR3 bases are TGCGCCAGCAGTCCGGACACTGAAAAACTGTTTTTT.

This rearrangement joins TRBV5-1 to TRBJ1-4; no definite D call. V shed 6 bases and J shed 4 bases, with 13 bases lying between them. In germline, CDR1 is SGHRS, CDR2 YFSETQ. CDR3 length: 14 amino acids. The CDR3 sequence: CASNRGQVNEKLFF. CDR3 DNA: TGCGCCAGCAATCGAGGCCAAGTTAATGAAAAACTGTTTTTT.

The chain employs TRBV18 and TRBJ1-2, with D tentatively TRBD1 (6 bases). Germline V lookup: CDR1 KGHSH, CDR2 LQKENI. The length of the CDR3 is 13 residues. The V end was cut by 3 bases, the J end by 3 bases, with 8 bases between. The CDR3 reads CASSPAGDYGYTF. Written as DNA, the CDR3 is TGTGCCAGCTCACCGGCAGGGGACTATGGCTACACCTTC.

As DNA, the CDR3 is TGCGCCAGCAGGGAGACAGGGGGCGTGGGTTATGGCTACACCTTC. As protein: CASRETGGVGYGYTF. The J gene is TRBJ1-2, the V gene TRBV5-1; 10 nucleotides agree with TRBD1. Germline V CDR1 and CDR2: SGHRS, YFSETQ. Trimming at V came to 5 bases and at J to 5 bases, leaving 9 bases not matched to a gene. The CDR3 has 15 amino acids.